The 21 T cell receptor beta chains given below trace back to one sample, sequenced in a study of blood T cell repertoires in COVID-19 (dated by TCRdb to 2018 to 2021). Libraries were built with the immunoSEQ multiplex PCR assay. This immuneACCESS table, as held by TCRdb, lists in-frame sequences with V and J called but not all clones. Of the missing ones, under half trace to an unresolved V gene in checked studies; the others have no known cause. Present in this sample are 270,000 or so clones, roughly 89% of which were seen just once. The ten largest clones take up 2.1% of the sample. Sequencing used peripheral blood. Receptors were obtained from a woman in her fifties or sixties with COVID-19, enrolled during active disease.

CDR3 DNA sequence: TGTGCCAGCAGCTTGTTTGGGGAGGGGCGGTTTGGAGAGACCCAGTACTTC. It yields the protein CASSLFGEGRFGETQYF. V and J are TRBV5-6 and TRBJ2-5; 7 bases fit TRBD2. The CDR3 spans 17 residues. Per the germline V gene, CDR1 is SGHDT and CDR2 is YYEEEE. J was trimmed by 4 bases and V by 1 base; bases with no gene match: 13.

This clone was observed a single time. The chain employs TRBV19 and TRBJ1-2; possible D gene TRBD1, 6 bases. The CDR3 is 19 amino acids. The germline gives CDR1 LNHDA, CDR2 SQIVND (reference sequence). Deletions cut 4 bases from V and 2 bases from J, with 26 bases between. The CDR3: CASSRPSGGSTRPNYGYTF. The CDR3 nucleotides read TGTGCCAGTAGTAGACCGTCTGGGGGCAGTACACGGCCAAACTATGGCTACACCTTC.

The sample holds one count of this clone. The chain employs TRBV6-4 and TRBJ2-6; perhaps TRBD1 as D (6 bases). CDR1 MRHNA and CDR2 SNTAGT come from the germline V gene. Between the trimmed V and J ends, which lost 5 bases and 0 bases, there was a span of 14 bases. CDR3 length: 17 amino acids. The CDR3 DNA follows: TGTGCCAGCAGTCCGGGACACCTTCCCTCTGGGGCCAACGTCCTGACTTTC. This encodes CASSPGHLPSGANVLTF.

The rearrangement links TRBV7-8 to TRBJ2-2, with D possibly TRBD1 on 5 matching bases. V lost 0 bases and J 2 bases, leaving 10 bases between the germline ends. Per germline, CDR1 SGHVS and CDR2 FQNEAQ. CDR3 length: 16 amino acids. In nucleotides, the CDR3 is TGTGCCAGCAGCTTAGCCCAGGGCCCTAACACCGGGGAGCTGTTTTTT. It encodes CASSLAQGPNTGELFF.

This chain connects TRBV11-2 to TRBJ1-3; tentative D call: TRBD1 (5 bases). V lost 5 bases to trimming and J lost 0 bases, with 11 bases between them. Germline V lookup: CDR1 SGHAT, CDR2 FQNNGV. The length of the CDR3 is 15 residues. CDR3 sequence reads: CASSLGANSGNTIYF. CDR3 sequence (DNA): TGTGCCAGCAGCCTAGGGGCAAACTCTGGAAACACCATATATTTT.

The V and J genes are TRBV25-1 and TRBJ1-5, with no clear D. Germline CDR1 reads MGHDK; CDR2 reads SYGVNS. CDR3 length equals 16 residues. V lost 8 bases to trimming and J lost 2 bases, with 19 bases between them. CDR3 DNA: TGTGCCAGCGGCCGGGAAGGGAGGATCGGCAATCAGCCCCAGCATTTT. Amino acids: CASGREGRIGNQPQHF.

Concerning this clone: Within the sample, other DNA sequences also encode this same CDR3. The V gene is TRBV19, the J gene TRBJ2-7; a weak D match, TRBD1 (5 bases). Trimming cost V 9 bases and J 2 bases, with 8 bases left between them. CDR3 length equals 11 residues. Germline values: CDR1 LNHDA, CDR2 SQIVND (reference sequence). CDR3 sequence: CASQGAYEQYF. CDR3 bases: TGTGCCAGCCAGGGTGCCTACGAGCAGTACTTC.

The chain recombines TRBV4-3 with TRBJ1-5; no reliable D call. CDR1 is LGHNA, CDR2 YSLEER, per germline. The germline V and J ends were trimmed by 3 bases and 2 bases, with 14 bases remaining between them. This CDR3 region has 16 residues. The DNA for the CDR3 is TGCGCCAGCAGCCATCTTCGGGTTAAGGGCAATCAGCCCCAGCATTTT. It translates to CASSHLRVKGNQPQHF.

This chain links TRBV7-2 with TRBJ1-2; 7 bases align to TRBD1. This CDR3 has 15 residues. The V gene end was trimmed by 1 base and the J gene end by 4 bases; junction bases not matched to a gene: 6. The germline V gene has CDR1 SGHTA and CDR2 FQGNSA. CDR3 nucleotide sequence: TGTGCCAGCAGCTTAGACATTAGGGGGCTCTATGGCTACACCTTC. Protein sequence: CASSLDIRGLYGYTF.

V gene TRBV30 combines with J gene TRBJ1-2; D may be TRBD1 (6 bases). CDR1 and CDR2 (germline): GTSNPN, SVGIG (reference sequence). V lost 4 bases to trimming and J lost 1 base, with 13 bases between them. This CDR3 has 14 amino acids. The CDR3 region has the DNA TGTGCCTGGACTCCGGACAGATATAACTATGGCTACACCTTC. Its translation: CAWTPDRYNYGYTF.

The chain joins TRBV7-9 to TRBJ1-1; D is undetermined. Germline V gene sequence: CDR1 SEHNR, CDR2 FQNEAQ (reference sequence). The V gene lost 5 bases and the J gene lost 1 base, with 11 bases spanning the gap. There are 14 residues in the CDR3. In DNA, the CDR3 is TGTGCCAGCAGCCGAGCGGGAGGGAACACTGAAGCTTTCTTT. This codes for CASSRAGGNTEAFF.

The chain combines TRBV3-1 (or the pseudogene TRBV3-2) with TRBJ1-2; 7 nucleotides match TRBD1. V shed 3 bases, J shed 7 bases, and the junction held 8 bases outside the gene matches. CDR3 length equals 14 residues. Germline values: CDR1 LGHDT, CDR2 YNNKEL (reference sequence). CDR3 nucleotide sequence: TGTGCCAGCAGCCACCTCGACAGGGTGAGTGGCTACACCTTC. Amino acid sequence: CASSHLDRVSGYTF.

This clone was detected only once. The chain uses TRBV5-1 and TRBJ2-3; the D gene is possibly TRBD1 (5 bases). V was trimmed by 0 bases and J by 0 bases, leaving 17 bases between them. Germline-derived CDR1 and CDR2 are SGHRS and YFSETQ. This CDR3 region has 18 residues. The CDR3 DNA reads TGCGCCAGCAGCTTGGCCAGTGGGGCAGGACATAGCACAGATACGCAGTATTTT. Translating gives CASSLASGAGHSTDTQYF. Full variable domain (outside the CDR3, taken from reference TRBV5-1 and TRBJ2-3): KAGVTQTPRYLIKTRGQQVTLSCSPISGHRSVSWYQQTPGQGLQFLFEYFSETQRNKGNFPGRFSGRQFSNSRSEMNVSTLELGDSALYLCASSLASGAGHSTDTQYFGPGTRLTVL.

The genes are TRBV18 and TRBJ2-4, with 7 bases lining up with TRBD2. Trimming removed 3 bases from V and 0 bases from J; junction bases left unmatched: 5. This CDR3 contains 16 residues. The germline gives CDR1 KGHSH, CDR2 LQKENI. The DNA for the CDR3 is TGTGCCAGCTCACCTCCCGGGGGGAGAGCCAAAAACATTCAGTACTTC. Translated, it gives CASSPPGGRAKNIQYF.

This CDR3 reads CASSLFGDRSSEAFF. The CDR3 nucleotides are TGTGCCAGCAGTTTATTCGGGGACAGGAGCTCTGAAGCTTTCTTT. The chain employs TRBV28 and TRBJ1-1; TRBD1 agrees at 8 bases. V was clipped by 1 base and J by 6 bases; unmatched bases: 7. The germline gives CDR1 MDHEN, CDR2 SYDVKM. The CDR3 is made up of 15 amino acids. The full variable domain, with the rest looked up from reference TRBV28 and TRBJ1-1, is DVKVTQSSRYLVKRTGEKVFLECVQDMDHENMFWYRQDPGLGLRLIYFSYDVKMKEKGDIPEGYSVSREKKERFSLILESASTNQTSMYLCASSLFGDRSSEAFFGQGTRLTVV.

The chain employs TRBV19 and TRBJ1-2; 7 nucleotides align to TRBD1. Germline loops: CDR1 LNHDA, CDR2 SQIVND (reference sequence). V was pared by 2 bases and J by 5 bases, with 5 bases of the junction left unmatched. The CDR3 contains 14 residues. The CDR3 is CASSIRDRIYGYTF. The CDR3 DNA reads TGTGCCAGTAGTATAAGGGACAGAATTTATGGCTACACCTTC. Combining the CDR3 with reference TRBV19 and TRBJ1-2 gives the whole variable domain DGGITQSPKYLFRKEGQNVTLSCEQNLNHDAMYWYRQDPGQGLRLIYYSQIVNDFQKGDIAEGYSVSREKKESFPLTVTSAQKNPTAFYLCASSIRDRIYGYTFGSGTRLTVV.

The CDR3 nucleotides are TGCGCCAGCAGCCAGGCCGACAGGGGCAACTATGGCTACACCTTC. Amino acids: CASSQADRGNYGYTF. The chain carries TRBV4-3 and TRBJ1-2; 8 bases line up with TRBD1. This CDR3 has 15 amino acids. In germline, CDR1 is LGHNA, CDR2 YSLEER. V gave up 3 bases and J gave up 2 bases; unmatched junction bases: 5.

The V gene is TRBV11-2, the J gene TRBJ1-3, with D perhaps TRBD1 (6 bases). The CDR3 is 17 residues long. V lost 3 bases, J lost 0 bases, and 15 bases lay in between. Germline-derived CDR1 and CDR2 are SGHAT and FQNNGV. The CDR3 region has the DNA TGTGCCAGCAGCTTTGTTGGGGGGGCTCGCTCTGGAAACACCATATATTTT. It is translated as CASSFVGGARSGNTIYF.

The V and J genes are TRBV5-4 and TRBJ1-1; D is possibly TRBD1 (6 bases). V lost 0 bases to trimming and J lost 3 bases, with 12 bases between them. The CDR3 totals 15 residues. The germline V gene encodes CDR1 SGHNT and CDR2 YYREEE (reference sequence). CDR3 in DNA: TGTGCCAGCAGCTTGGTGGGGGCTAGGGACACTGAAGCTTTCTTT. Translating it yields CASSLVGARDTEAFF. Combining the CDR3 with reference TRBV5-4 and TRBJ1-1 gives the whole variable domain ETGVTQSPTHLIKTRGQQVTLRCSSQSGHNTVSWYQQALGQGPQFIFQYYREEENGRGNFPPRFSGLQFPNYSSELNVNALELDDSALYLCASSLVGARDTEAFFGQGTRLTVV.

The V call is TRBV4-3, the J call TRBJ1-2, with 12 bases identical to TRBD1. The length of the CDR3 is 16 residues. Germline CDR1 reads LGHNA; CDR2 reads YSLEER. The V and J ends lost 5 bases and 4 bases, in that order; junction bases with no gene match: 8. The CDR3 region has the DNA TGCGCCAGCAGCGGAGGCGGGACAGGGGGCGCCTATGGCTACACCTTC. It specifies CASSGGGTGGAYGYTF.

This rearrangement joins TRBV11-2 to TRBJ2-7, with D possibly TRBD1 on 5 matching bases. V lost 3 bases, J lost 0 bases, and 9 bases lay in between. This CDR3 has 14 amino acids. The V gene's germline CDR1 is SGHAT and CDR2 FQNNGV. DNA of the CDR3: TGTGCCAGCAGCTTGGACACATACTCCTACGAGCAGTACTTC. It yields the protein CASSLDTYSYEQYF.